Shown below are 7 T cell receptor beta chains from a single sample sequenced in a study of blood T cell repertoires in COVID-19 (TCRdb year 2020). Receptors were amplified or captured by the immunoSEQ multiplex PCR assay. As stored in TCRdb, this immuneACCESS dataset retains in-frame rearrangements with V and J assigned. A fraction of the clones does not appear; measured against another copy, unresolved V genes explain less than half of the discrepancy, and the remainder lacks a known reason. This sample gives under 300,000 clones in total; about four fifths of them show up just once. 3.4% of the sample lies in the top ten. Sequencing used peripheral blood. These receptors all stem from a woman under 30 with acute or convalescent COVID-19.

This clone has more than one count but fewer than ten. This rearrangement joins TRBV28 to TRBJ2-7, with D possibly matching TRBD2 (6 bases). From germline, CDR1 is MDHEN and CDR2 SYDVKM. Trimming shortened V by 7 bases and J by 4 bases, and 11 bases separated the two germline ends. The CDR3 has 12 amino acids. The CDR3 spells CASNLRGYEQYF. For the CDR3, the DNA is TGTGCCAGCAACCTCCGGGGGTACGAGCAGTACTTC.

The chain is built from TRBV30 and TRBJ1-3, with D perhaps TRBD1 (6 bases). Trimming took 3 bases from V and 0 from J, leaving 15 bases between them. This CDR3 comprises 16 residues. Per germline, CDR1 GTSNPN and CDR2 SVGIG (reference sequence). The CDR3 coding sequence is TGTGCCTGGAGCGTTGGACAGACCGGCTCTGGAAACACCATATATTTT. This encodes CAWSVGQTGSGNTIYF.

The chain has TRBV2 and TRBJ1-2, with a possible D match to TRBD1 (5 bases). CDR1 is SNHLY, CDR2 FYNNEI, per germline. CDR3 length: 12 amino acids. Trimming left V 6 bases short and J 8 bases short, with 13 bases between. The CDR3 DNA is TGTGCCAGCAGGACCCCAGGGTTAGGCTACACCTTC. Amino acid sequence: CASRTPGLGYTF. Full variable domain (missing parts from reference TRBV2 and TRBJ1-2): EPEVTQTPSHQVTQMGQEVILRCVPISNHLYFYWYRQILGQKVEFLVSFYNNEISEKSEIFDDQFSVERPDGSNFTLKIRSTKLEDSAMYFCASRTPGLGYTFGSGTRLTVV.

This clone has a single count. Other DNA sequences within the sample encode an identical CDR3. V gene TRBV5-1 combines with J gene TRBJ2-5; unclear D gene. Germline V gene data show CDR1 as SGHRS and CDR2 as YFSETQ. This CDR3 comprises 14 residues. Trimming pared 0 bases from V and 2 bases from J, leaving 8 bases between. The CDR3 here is CASSLGGQQETQYF. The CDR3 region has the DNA TGCGCCAGCAGCTTGGGAGGCCAGCAAGAGACCCAGTACTTC. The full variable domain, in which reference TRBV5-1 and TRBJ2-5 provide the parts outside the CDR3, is KAGVTQTPRYLIKTRGQQVTLSCSPISGHRSVSWYQQTPGQGLQFLFEYFSETQRNKGNFPGRFSGRQFSNSRSEMNVSTLELGDSALYLCASSLGGQQETQYFGPGTRLLVL.

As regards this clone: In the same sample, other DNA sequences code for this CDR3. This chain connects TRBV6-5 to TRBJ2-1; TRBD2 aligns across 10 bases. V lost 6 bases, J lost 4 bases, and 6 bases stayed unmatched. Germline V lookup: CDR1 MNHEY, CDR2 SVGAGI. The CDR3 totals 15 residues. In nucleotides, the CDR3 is TGTGCCAGCAGCCGTGGACTAGCGGTTTACAATGAGCAGTTCTTC. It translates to CASSRGLAVYNEQFF.

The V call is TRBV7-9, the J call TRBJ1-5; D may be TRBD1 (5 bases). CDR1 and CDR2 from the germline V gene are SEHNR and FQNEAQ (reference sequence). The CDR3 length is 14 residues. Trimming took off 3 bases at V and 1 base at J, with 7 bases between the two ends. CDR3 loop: CASSLRDSNQPQHF. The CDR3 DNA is TGTGCCAGCAGCTTGCGGGACAGCAATCAGCCCCAGCATTTT.

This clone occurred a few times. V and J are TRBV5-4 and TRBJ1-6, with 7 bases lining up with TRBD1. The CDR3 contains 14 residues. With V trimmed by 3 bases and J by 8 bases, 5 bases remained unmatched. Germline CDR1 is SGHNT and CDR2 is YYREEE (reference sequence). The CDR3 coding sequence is TGTGCCAGCAGCTGGGACAGAAGAGATTCACCCCTCCACTTT. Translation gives CASSWDRRDSPLHF.